The 22 T cell receptor beta chains reported below all come from one sample, sequenced in a study of blood T cells in healthy people across ages. Through a sample-barcoded 5' primer and a J-beta primer mix, a second PCR was run for about 6 to 11 cycles. Via MiXCR, TCRdb re-called the 5' RACE reads, giving one row per CDR3 protein. Of 550,000 to 750,000 distinct CDR3 sequences detected, around 20% appear once; the ten largest clones hold roughly 3.7%. Sequencing input: blood. These receptors were collected from a man in his 70s in good health.

This clonotype appeared many times. The chain combines TRBV7-9 with TRBJ2-4; D is uncertain. V lost 5 bases to trimming and J lost 0 bases, with 11 bases between them. Germline values: CDR1 SEHNR, CDR2 FQNEAQ (reference sequence). This CDR3 is 15 amino acids long. DNA for the CDR3: TGTGCCAGCAGCCAATCCCAGATAGCCAAAAACATTCAGTACTTC. This sequence encodes CASSQSQIAKNIQYF.

This sequence joins TRBV28 and TRBJ2-1; D could derive from TRBD1 or TRBD2 (6 bases each). This CDR3 has 15 amino acids. V lost 3 bases, J lost 9 bases, and 18 bases lay in between. CDR1 and CDR2 from the germline V gene are MDHEN and SYDVKM. CDR3 residues: CASSLEGVRVGEQFF. DNA of the CDR3: TGTGCCAGCAGTTTGGAGGGGGTTAGGGTTGGTGAGCAGTTCTTC.

This clonotype came up a few times. This chain uses TRBV29-1 with TRBJ1-2; D ambiguous. The CDR3 is 12 residues long. The germline gives CDR1 SQVTM, CDR2 ANQGSEA. Trimming left V 4 bases short and J 5 bases short, with 11 bases between. For the CDR3, the DNA is TGCAGCGTTGCGTCCGCCCCATATGGCTACACCTTC. It translates to CSVASAPYGYTF.

This sequence joins TRBV2 and TRBJ2-5, with TRBD1 matching 9 bases. TRBJ2-7 matches the DNA end more closely, so the J call is doubtful. The CDR3 consists of 14 residues. Germline lookup yields CDR1 SNHLY and CDR2 FYNNEI. The CDR3 sequence is CASPGTGTSYEQYF. The CDR3 DNA is TGTGCCAGCCCCGGGACAGGGACATCCTACGAGCAGTACTTC.

This clonotype was detected a few times. This chain uses TRBV3-1 with TRBJ2-6; a possible D gene is TRBD2 (5 bases). V lost 0 bases to trimming and J lost 2 bases, with 8 bases between them. The CDR3 has 16 residues. Germline loops: CDR1 LGHDT, CDR2 YNNKEL (reference sequence). The CDR3, as DNA: TGTGCCAGCAGCCAAGAAGGAGGTACTGGGGCCAACGTCCTGACTTTC. Protein: CASSQEGGTGANVLTF.

This clonotype was counted only a few times. J is TRBJ2-4 and V is TRBV7-9; D remains unclear. V lost 5 bases to trimming and J lost 9 bases, with 8 bases between them. The CDR3 length is 11 residues. From germline, CDR1 is SEHNR and CDR2 FQNEAQ (reference sequence). The DNA for the CDR3 is TGTGCCAGCAGCCTCCTGGGCATTCAGTACTTC. It specifies CASSLLGIQYF.

This clonotype was seen more than once but under ten times. The chain combines TRBV15 with TRBJ2-7; no clear D gene. V lost 0 bases and J 0 bases, leaving 6 bases between the germline ends. Germline lookup yields CDR1 LNHNV and CDR2 YYDKDF (reference sequence). This CDR3 is built from 14 residues. The CDR3: CATSRERVSYEQYF. The CDR3 DNA reads as TGTGCCACCAGCAGAGAACGGGTCTCCTACGAGCAGTACTTC. The whole variable domain, filled in from reference TRBV15 and TRBJ2-7, reads DAMVIQNPRYQVTQFGKPVTLSCSQTLNHNVMYWYQQKSSQAPKLLFHYYDKDFNNEADTPDNFQSRRPNTSFCFLDIRSPGLGDTAMYLCATSRERVSYEQYFGPGTRLTVT.

In its sample, this clonotype was seen a few times. The rearrangement joins TRBV27 to TRBJ2-5; 12 bases fit TRBD2. J was trimmed by 5 bases and V by 6 bases; bases with no gene match: 7. The CDR3 runs 15 residues. Germline V CDR1 and CDR2: MNHEY, SMNVEV (reference sequence). CDR3 sequence reads: CASRRRLAGDETQYF. CDR3 in DNA: TGTGCCAGCAGACGACGACTAGCGGGAGACGAGACCCAGTACTTC.

This clonotype was counted only a few times. The chain uses TRBV3-1 and TRBJ1-1; 9 bases line up with TRBD1. Germline V gives CDR1 LGHDT, CDR2 YNNKEL (reference sequence). This CDR3 has 13 amino acids. Losses at the gene ends were 4 bases for V and 6 bases for J; bases not matched to a gene: 3. The CDR3 region is CASSPGQGSEAFF. As DNA, the CDR3 is TGTGCCAGCAGCCCGGGACAGGGATCTGAAGCTTTCTTT.

The chain carries TRBV25-1 and TRBJ2-5; weak D call: TRBD1 (6 bases). V lost 6 bases, J lost 5 bases, and 13 bases lay in between. CDR1 is MGHDK and CDR2 is SYGVNS in the germline V gene. The CDR3 runs to 13 residues. In DNA, the CDR3 is TGTGCCAGCAGCAATCACAGGGTTGAGACCCAGTACTTC. Protein sequence: CASSNHRVETQYF.

This chain links TRBV18 with TRBJ2-6; TRBD1 aligns across 8 bases. The J segment lost 2 bases and the V segment lost 2 bases, leaving 11 bases of the junction unmatched. Germline values: CDR1 KGHSH, CDR2 LQKENI. The CDR3 length is 19 residues. Here the CDR3 reads CASSPFGQGGSAGANVLTF. Here the CDR3 DNA reads TGTGCCAGCTCACCATTCGGACAGGGAGGATCTGCTGGGGCCAACGTCCTGACTTTC.

This clonotype turned up a few times. The chain employs TRBV9 and TRBJ2-5, with TRBD2 matching 10 bases. The DNA end lines up better with TRBJ2-7; the J call may be wrong. This CDR3 is 19 amino acids long. Germline CDR1 is SGDLS and CDR2 is YYNGEE. The chain's CDR3 is CASSPTTPGLAPSSYEQYF. The CDR3 nucleotides read TGTGCCAGCAGCCCAACGACTCCGGGACTAGCGCCTAGCTCCTACGAGCAGTACTTC.

This clonotype turned up a few times. The rearrangement links TRBV7-3 to TRBJ2-5; TRBD1 is a possible D gene (6 bases). The DNA end is a closer match to TRBJ2-7, so the J assignment may be wrong. CDR1 and CDR2 from the germline V gene are SGHTA and FQGTGA. The length of the CDR3 is 13 residues. CDR3: CASSLTAGDEQYF. The CDR3 nucleotides read TGTGCCAGCAGCTTAACGGCAGGGGACGAGCAGTACTTC.

The chain joins TRBV28 to TRBJ2-5; tentative D call: TRBD2 (6 bases). The J call is uncertain, as TRBJ2-7 better fits the DNA end. Per the germline V gene, CDR1 is MDHEN and CDR2 is SYDVKM. The CDR3 is 15 residues long. The DNA of the CDR3 is TGTGCCAGCAGTTCCACGGGAGTAGGGCTCTACGAGCAGTACTTC. Translated: CASSSTGVGLYEQYF.

This rearrangement joins TRBV5-1 to TRBJ2-3, with D possibly matching TRBD2 (5 bases). Trimming removed 2 bases from V and 6 bases from J, with 16 bases in between. CDR1 SGHRS and CDR2 YFSETQ come from the germline V gene. The CDR3 spans 15 residues. The CDR3 protein is CASSLQTSGWDTQYF. CDR3 DNA: TGCGCCAGCAGCTTACAAACCAGCGGTTGGGATACGCAGTATTTT.

The CDR3 nucleotides are TGCAGTGCTAGGGACGTCAATGAGCAGTTCTTC. Its translation is CSARDVNEQFF. The V call is TRBV20-1, the J call TRBJ2-5; D unclear. The DNA end is a closer match to TRBJ2-1, so the J assignment may be wrong. The CDR3 totals 11 residues. Germline V CDR1 and CDR2: DFQATT, SNEGSKA (reference sequence).

J is TRBJ2-7 and V is TRBV10-3; no clear D gene. V lost 4 bases to trimming and J lost 2 bases, with 9 bases between them. The germline CDR1 and CDR2 sequences are ENHRY and SYGVKD. There are 13 residues in the CDR3. The CDR3 reads CAISGRLAYEQYF. DNA for the CDR3: TGTGCCATCAGTGGTCGTTTGGCCTACGAGCAGTACTTC.

V is TRBV29-1 and J is TRBJ1-2; 8 bases map to TRBD1. After removal of 0 bases from V and 4 bases from J, the junction contained 4 bases not matched to a gene. Looked up from germline, CDR1 is SQVTM and CDR2 is ANQGSEA. CDR3 length equals 14 residues. The CDR3 region is CSVEEGTGSYGYTF. The CDR3 DNA reads as TGCAGCGTTGAAGAAGGGACAGGCAGCTATGGCTACACCTTC.

For this clonotype: This may come from a read error, since a much larger clone is one base off. The J gene is TRBJ1-5, the V gene TRBV20-1; TRBD1 matches at 10 bases. Per germline, CDR1 DFQATT and CDR2 SNEGSKA (reference sequence). The V and J ends lost 6 bases and 5 bases, in that order; junction bases with no gene match: 7. This CDR3 comprises 14 residues. The CDR3 DNA reads TGCAGTGCGTCGGACAGGGGGGCGGATCAGCCCCAGCATTTT. Its translation: CSASDRGADQPQHF.

This clonotype was detected once. This chain uses TRBV20-1 with TRBJ2-7; TRBD2 might be the D (5 bases). Germline V gives CDR1 DFQATT, CDR2 SNEGSKA (reference sequence). The CDR3 runs to 13 residues. Trimming stripped 7 bases from V and 3 bases from J, with 16 bases between. The CDR3 reads CSGRRGINYEQYF. The CDR3 bases are TGCAGTGGGAGGCGAGGGATCAACTACGAGCAGTACTTC.

The chain links TRBV20-1 to TRBJ2-1; TRBD2 aligns across 13 bases. The germline V gene has CDR1 DFQATT and CDR2 SNEGSKA (reference sequence). This CDR3 is built from 14 residues. V was pared by 2 bases and J by 7 bases, with 2 bases of the junction left unmatched. The chain's CDR3 is CSARPGLAGNEQFF. The CDR3 bases are TGCAGTGCTAGACCGGGACTAGCGGGGAATGAGCAGTTCTTC.

V usage is TRBV20-1 and J usage is TRBJ1-4; D might be TRBD1 (5 bases). The CDR3 is made up of 15 amino acids. Germline CDR1 is DFQATT and CDR2 is SNEGSKA (reference sequence). The V end was cut by 3 bases, the J end by 0 bases, with 11 bases between. The CDR3 region has the DNA TGCAGTGCTAGTGGGGCCGCTGCAACTAATGAAAAACTGTTTTTT. This codes for CSASGAAATNEKLFF.